This TCR beta chain was sequenced for a study of blood T cell repertoires in COVID-19. Turning to the study itself: The United States, Italy and Spain were the sources of the acute and convalescent COVID-19 samples. T cells, B-cell-depleted T cells, or PBMCs provided the cDNA or gDNA that served as material.

Two negative PCRs, clearance, or symptom resolution were required of recovered Cohort 3 donors. Per the authors' pipeline: Quantification of nucleated cells was approximated via reference gene primer amplification. TCRdb's table, derived via immunoSEQ multiplex PCR, lists solely in-frame clones and lacks some. V and J calls and clone size are as listed in that table; D and trimming were resolved from the DNA. The sample lists 180,000 or so clones, approximately 87% occurring once. The sample consisted of PBMCs or T cells enriched from blood (not recorded which). The TCR comes from a woman aged 45-65 years who had recovered from COVID-19.

The CDR3 loop is CASGGLGGRAFF. DNA for the CDR3: TGTGCCAGCGGCGGACTCGGGGGGCGGGCTTTCTTT. The gene calls are TRBV6-5 and TRBJ1-1; possibly TRBD1 for D (6 bases). Trimming left V 8 bases short and J 11 bases short, with 18 bases between. CDR1 is MNHEY, CDR2 SVGAGI, per germline. There are 12 residues in the CDR3.